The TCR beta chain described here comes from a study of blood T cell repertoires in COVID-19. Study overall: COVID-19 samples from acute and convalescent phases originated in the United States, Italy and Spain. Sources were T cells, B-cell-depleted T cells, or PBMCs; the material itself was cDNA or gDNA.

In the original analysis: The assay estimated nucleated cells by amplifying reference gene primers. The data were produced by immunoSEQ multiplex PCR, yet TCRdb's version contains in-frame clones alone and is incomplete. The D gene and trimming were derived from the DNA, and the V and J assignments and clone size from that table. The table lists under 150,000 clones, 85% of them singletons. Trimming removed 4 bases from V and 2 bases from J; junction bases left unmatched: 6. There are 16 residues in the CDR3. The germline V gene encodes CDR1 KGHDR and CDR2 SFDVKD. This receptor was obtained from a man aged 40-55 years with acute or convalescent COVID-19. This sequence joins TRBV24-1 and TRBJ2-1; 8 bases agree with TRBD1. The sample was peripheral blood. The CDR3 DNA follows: TGTGCCACCAGTGACGCAGGGGGCTGGGCCTACAATGAGCAGTTCTTC. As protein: CATSDAGGWAYNEQFF.